Listed here are 2 T cell receptor beta chains from one sample, sequenced in a study of technical replicates of blood from several donors. Sequencing used immunoSEQ multiplex PCR; TCRdb keeps in-frame clones, though not all of them. The repertoire holds about 85,000 clones, about 94% seen once, with roughly 0.25% in the top ten. The material sequenced was T cells isolated from PBMCs. The receptors come from a human donor in good health.

The chain employs TRBV25-1 and TRBJ2-5, with 7 positions matching TRBD2. Germline CDR1 MGHDK, CDR2 SYGVNS. CDR3 size: 16 residues. The junction had 19 bases not matched to a gene; V was cut back by 9 bases and J by 6 bases. The CDR3 is CASIPPFGGSRKTQYF. CDR3 DNA sequence: TGTGCCAGTATCCCCCCCTTTGGCGGGAGTCGAAAGACCCAGTACTTC.

The chain carries TRBV5-1 and TRBJ1-3, with a weak D call TRBD1 (6 bases). Per germline, CDR1 SGHRS and CDR2 YFSETQ. CDR3 length equals 18 residues. Trimming took 0 bases from V and 0 from J, leaving 16 bases between them. The CDR3 DNA follows: TGCGCCAGCAGCTTGGGCGATTGGACAGCCCACTCTGGAAACACCATATATTTT. Translation: CASSLGDWTAHSGNTIYF.